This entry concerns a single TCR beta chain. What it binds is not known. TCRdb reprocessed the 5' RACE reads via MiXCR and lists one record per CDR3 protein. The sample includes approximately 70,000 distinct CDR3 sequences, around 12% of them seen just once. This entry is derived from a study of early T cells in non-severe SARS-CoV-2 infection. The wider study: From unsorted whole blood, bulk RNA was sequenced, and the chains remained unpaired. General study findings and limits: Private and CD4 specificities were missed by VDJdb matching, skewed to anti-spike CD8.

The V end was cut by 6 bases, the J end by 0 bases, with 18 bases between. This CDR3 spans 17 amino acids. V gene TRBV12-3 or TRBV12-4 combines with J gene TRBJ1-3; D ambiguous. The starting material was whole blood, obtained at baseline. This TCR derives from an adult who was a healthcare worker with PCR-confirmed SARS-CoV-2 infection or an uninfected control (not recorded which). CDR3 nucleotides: TGTGCCAGCAGCCCGGGCCCGGGTCCGTTCTCTGGAAACACCATATATTTT. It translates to CASSPGPGPFSGNTIYF.